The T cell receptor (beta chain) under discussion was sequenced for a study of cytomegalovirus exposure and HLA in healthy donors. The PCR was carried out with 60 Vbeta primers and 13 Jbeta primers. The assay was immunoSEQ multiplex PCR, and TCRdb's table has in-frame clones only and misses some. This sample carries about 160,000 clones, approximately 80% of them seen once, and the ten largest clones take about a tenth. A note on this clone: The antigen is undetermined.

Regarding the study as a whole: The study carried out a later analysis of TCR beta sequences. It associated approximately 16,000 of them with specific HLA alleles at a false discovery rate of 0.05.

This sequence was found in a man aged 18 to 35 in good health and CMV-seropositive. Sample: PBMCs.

CDR3 residues: CASSPRAGNYGYTF. In DNA form, the CDR3 reads TGTGCCAGCAGCCCGCGGGCCGGTAACTATGGCTACACCTTC. The V gene is TRBV7-8, the J gene TRBJ1-2, with D hard to call. Trimming removed 5 bases from V and 1 base from J, with 11 bases in between. The CDR3 runs 14 residues. The V gene's germline CDR1 is SGHVS and CDR2 FQNEAQ.